This passage covers 14 T cell receptor beta chains from one sample sequenced in a study of blood T cell repertoires in COVID-19. Libraries were prepared by immunoSEQ multiplex PCR; TCRdb keeps only in-frame clonotypes and omits some of them. The sample carries 85,000 to 130,000 clones, approximately 80% recorded once. The sequencing input was peripheral blood. The source is an elderly man with COVID-19, enrolled during active disease.

The rearrangement links TRBV27 to TRBJ2-3; D call uncertain. The CDR3 loop spans 13 amino acids. Germline loops: CDR1 MNHEY, CDR2 SMNVEV (reference sequence). V gave up 5 bases and J gave up 4 bases, with 10 bases separating them. CDR3 in DNA: TGTGCCAGCAGTCCTAAAAGCTCAGATACGCAGTATTTT. Protein product: CASSPKSSDTQYF.

The count of this clone is one. The rearrangement links TRBV2 to TRBJ2-7; 7 nucleotides match TRBD1. Germline-derived CDR1 and CDR2 are SNHLY and FYNNEI. The CDR3 runs to 13 residues. V was pared by 6 bases and J by 3 bases, with 5 bases of the junction left unmatched. The CDR3: CASRDRSHYEQYF. The CDR3 nucleotides are TGTGCCAGCAGGGACAGGTCGCACTACGAGCAGTACTTC. The full variable domain, with the rest looked up from reference TRBV2 and TRBJ2-7, is EPEVTQTPSHQVTQMGQEVILRCVPISNHLYFYWYRQILGQKVEFLVSFYNNEISEKSEIFDDQFSVERPDGSNFTLKIRSTKLEDSAMYFCASRDRSHYEQYFGPGTRLTVT.

This chain connects TRBV7-9 to TRBJ2-5; 14 bases are a match to TRBD2. J was trimmed by 4 bases and V by 5 bases; bases with no gene match: 9. Per germline, CDR1 SEHNR and CDR2 FQNEAQ (reference sequence). The CDR3 is made up of 17 amino acids. CDR3 sequence: CASSLGLAGVVGETQYF. In DNA, the CDR3 is TGTGCCAGCAGCCTGGGACTAGCGGGAGTGGTTGGAGAGACCCAGTACTTC.

This clone was detected only a few times. This chain connects TRBV28 to TRBJ1-5; 9 bases are a match to TRBD1. CDR1 is MDHEN, CDR2 SYDVKM, per germline. The CDR3 spans 14 residues. The J segment lost 7 bases and the V segment lost 5 bases, leaving 6 bases of the junction unmatched. The CDR3 loop is CASSPNRGQQPQHF. CDR3 bases: TGTGCCAGCAGTCCCAACAGGGGGCAGCAGCCCCAGCATTTT.

In this sample, this clone turned up once. V gene TRBV10-3 combines with J gene TRBJ2-7; the match to TRBD1 covers 8 bases. Germline CDR1 is ENHRY and CDR2 is SYGVKD. The CDR3 spans 14 residues. V lost 3 bases and J lost 1; bases outside the gene matches: 2. The DNA of the CDR3 is TGTGCCATCAGTGACGGGACAGGTTCCTACGAGCAGTACTTC. This sequence encodes CAISDGTGSYEQYF.

The V call is TRBV5-6, the J call TRBJ2-1, with unresolved D. Germline loops: CDR1 SGHDT, CDR2 YYEEEE. Trimming removed 5 bases from V and 15 bases from J, with 27 bases in between. The CDR3 contains 15 residues. CDR3 amino acids: CASSLTGTSSRSPFF. CDR3 in DNA: TGTGCCAGCAGTTTAACCGGAACTTCTTCGAGGAGTCCGTTCTTC.

The chain uses TRBV4-3 and TRBJ2-1, with TRBD1 as a possible D gene (5 bases). The CDR3 is 14 amino acids. Trimming cost V 4 bases and J 0 bases, with 7 bases left between them. The germline CDR1 and CDR2 sequences are LGHNA and YSLEER. The DNA of the CDR3 is TGCGCCAGCAGCCGAGACAGCTCCTACAATGAGCAGTTCTTC. This gives the protein CASSRDSSYNEQFF.

The chain links TRBV11-2 to TRBJ2-7; no clear D gene. The CDR3 sequence is 11 residues long. Germline V CDR1 and CDR2: SGHAT, FQNNGV. V gave up 1 base and J gave up 4 bases, with 2 bases separating them. As DNA, the CDR3 is TGTGCCAGCAGCTTAGCTTACGAGCAGTACTTC. Translating gives CASSLAYEQYF.

This clone was seen a few times. The chain uses TRBV9 and TRBJ1-4; a weak D match, TRBD1 (5 bases). The V gene lost 1 base and the J gene lost 7 bases, with 11 bases spanning the gap. Germline V gives CDR1 SGDLS, CDR2 YYNGEE. The CDR3 covers 14 residues. The CDR3 bases are TGTGCCAGCAGCGTATCTGTGGGGGGTGAAAAACTGTTTTTT. This translates into CASSVSVGGEKLFF.

This rearrangement joins TRBV4-1 to TRBJ2-7, with 9 bases fitting TRBD2. The J segment lost 1 base and the V segment lost 4 bases, leaving 8 bases of the junction unmatched. From germline, CDR1 is MGHRA and CDR2 YSYEKL. The CDR3 runs 16 residues. CDR3 loop: CASSRAGLAGSYEQYF. In nucleotides, the CDR3 is TGCGCCAGCAGCCGAGCGGGGCTAGCGGGGTCCTACGAGCAGTACTTC.

The chain couples TRBV7-8 to TRBJ2-1; 8 bases match TRBD1. The CDR3 is 14 amino acids. With V trimmed by 2 bases and J by 6 bases, 3 bases remained unmatched. Germline V gene sequence: CDR1 SGHVS, CDR2 FQNEAQ. The CDR3 sequence: CASSLRDRSNEQFF. The CDR3 DNA is TGTGCCAGCAGCTTAAGGGACAGGAGCAATGAGCAGTTCTTC. Variable domain in full (rest from reference TRBV7-8 and TRBJ2-1): GAGVSQSPRYKVAKRGQDVALRCDPISGHVSLFWYQQALGQGPEFLTYFQNEAQLDKSGLPSDRFFAERPEGSVSTLKIQRTQQEDSAVYLCASSLRDRSNEQFFGPGTRLTVL.

Points on this clone: Other DNA sequences in the sample encode the same CDR3. This chain joins TRBV12-3 or TRBV12-4 and TRBJ2-1; 7 bases align to TRBD1. The CDR3 has 13 residues. Trimming cost V 3 bases and J 5 bases; bases outside gene matches: 1. The CDR3 coding sequence is TGTGCCAGCAGTTTGGGACAGAACAATGAGCAGTTCTTC. Its protein is CASSLGQNNEQFF.

The CDR3 spells CASSYLAGGQDEQFF. CDR3 DNA sequence: TGTGCCAGCAGTTATCTAGCGGGAGGGCAGGATGAGCAGTTCTTC. J is TRBJ2-1 and V is TRBV28; 12 bases are a match to TRBD2. This CDR3 comprises 15 residues. CDR1 MDHEN and CDR2 SYDVKM come from the germline V gene. Losses at the gene ends were 4 bases for V and 8 bases for J; bases not matched to a gene: 6.

The chain employs TRBV14 and TRBJ1-6; a weak D match, TRBD1 (5 bases). The CDR3 contains 17 residues. V lost 1 base, J lost 5 bases, and 15 bases lay in between. Germline assignment: CDR1 SGHDN and CDR2 FVKESK. CDR3 nucleotide sequence: TGTGCCAGCAGCCAAGGGATTAGGGGTCGGGATAATTCACCCCTCCACTTT. Residues: CASSQGIRGRDNSPLHF. Full variable domain (rest looked up from reference TRBV14 and TRBJ1-6): EAGVTQFPSHSVIEKGQTVTLRCDPISGHDNLYWYRRVMGKEIKFLLHFVKESKQDESGMPNNRFLAERTGGTYSTLKVQPAELEDSGVYFCASSQGIRGRDNSPLHFGNGTRLTVT.